The clone carrying this TCR beta chain was seen a handful of times. The authors produced cDNA by 5'RACE using 10-nucleotide random UMIs. TCRdb called the 5' RACE reads again in MiXCR, with one record for every CDR3 protein. Here the sample spans tens of thousands of distinct CDR3 sequences, roughly 2% being singletons. The sample comes from a study of neurological immune-mediated disorders. Overall study context: Secondary progressive cases numbered 3 among the approximately 34 multiple sclerosis patients, while the other 31 were relapsing-remitting.

CDR1 DFQATT and CDR2 SNEGSKA come from the germline V gene (reference sequence). Trimming took 4 bases from V and 0 from J, leaving 13 bases between them. The CDR3 is made up of 14 amino acids. Sequencing was performed on PBMCs. The chain couples TRBV20-1 to TRBJ2-7; D remains ambiguous. This clonotype was obtained from a woman between 35 and 50 years old with multiple sclerosis. The CDR3 spells CSAIGDHSSYEQYF. The DNA of the CDR3 is TGCAGTGCTATAGGTGATCATAGCTCCTACGAGCAGTACTTC.